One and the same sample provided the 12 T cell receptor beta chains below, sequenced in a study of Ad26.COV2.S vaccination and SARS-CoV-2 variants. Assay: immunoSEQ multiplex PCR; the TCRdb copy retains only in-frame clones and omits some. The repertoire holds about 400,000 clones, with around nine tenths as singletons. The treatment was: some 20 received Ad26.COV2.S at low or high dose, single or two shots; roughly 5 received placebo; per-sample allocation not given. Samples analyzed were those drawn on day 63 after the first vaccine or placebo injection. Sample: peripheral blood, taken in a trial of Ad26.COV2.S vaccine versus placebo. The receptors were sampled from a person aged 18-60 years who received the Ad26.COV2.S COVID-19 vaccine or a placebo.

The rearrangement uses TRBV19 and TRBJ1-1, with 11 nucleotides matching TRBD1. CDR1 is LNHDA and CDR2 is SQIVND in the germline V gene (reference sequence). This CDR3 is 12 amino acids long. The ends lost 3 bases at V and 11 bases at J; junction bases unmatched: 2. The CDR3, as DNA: TGTGCCAGTAGTATGGACAGGGGGCTCGCTTTCTTT. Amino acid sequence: CASSMDRGLAFF.

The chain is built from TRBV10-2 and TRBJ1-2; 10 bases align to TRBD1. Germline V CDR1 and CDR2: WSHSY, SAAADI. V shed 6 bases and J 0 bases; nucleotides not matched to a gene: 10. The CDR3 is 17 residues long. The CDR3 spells CASSPGTGVAANYGYTF. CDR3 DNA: TGCGCCAGCAGCCCCGGGACAGGGGTTGCGGCTAACTATGGCTACACCTTC.

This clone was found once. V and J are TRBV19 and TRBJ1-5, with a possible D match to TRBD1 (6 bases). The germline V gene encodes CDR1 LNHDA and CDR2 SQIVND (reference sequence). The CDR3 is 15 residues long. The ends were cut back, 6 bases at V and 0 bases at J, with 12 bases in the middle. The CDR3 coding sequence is TGTGCCAGTAGGCCCGAACAGGGTAGCAATCAGCCCCAGCATTTT. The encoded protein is CASRPEQGSNQPQHF.

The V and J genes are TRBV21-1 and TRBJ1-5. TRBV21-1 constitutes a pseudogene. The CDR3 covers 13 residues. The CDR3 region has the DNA TGTGCCAGCAGCAAAGAGGGCAATCAGCCCCAGCATTTT. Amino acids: CASSKEGNQPQHF.

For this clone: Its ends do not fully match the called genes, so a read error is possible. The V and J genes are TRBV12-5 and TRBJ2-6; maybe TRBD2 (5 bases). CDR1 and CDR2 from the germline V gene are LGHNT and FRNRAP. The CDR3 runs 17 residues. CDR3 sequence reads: CACGSLVLAPGANVLTF. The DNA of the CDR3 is TGTGCTTGTGGTTCCCTCGTCCTAGCACCCGGGGCCAACGTCCTGACTTTC.

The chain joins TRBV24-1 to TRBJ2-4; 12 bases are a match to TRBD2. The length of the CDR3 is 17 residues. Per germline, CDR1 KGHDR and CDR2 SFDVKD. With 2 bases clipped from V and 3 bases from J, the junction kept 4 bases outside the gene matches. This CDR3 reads CATSDSTSGGRKNIQYF. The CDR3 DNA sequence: TGTGCCACCAGTGATTCCACTAGCGGGGGGCGCAAAAACATTCAGTACTTC.

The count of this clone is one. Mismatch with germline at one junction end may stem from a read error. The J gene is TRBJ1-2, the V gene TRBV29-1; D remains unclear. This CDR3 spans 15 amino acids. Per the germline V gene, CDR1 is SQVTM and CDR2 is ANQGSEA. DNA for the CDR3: TGCAGCGTTGAATCAGGCAATGGGATTAACCATGGCTACACCTTC. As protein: CSVESGNGINHGYTF.

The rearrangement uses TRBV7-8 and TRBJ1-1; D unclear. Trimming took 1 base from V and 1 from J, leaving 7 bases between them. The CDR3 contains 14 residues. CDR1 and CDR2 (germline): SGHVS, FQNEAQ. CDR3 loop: CASSLVAGNTEAFF. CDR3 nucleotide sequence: TGTGCCAGCAGCTTAGTGGCAGGGAACACTGAAGCTTTCTTT.

This chain's CDR3 is CASSQDWQGPAKNIQYF. The CDR3 DNA reads as TGCGCCAGCAGCCAAGATTGGCAGGGTCCAGCCAAAAACATTCAGTACTTC. The chain uses TRBV4-3 and TRBJ2-4; possibly TRBD1 for D (5 bases). CDR3 length: 17 residues. CDR1 is LGHNA, CDR2 YSLEER, per germline. Trimming pared 0 bases from V and 0 bases from J, leaving 12 bases between.

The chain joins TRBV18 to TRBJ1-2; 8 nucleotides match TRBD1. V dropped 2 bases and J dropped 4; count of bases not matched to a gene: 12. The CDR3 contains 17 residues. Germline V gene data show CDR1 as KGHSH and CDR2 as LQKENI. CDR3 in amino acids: CASSPTIGQGFFYGYTF. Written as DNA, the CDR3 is TGTGCCAGCTCACCAACAATCGGACAGGGTTTCTTCTATGGCTACACCTTC.

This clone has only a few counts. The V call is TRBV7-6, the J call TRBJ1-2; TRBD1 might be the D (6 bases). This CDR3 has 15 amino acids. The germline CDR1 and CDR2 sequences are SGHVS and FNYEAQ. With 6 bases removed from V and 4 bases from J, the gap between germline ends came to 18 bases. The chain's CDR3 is CASSPFRGTIYGYTF. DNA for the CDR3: TGTGCCAGCAGTCCTTTTAGGGGGACTATCTATGGCTACACCTTC.

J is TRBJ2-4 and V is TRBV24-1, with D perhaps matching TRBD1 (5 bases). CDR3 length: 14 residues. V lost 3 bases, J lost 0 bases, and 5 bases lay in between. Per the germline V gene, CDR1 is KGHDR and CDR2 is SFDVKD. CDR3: CATSDQGAKNIQYF. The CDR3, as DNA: TGTGCCACCAGTGATCAGGGAGCCAAAAACATTCAGTACTTC.